This TCR beta chain originates from a study of high-grade serous ovarian cancer treatment subgroups. General study points: Same-patient tumor repertoires overlapped at about 0.095 to 0.79; different patients barely overlapped.

The tumor samples were collected prior to definitive surgery or chemotherapy. Some clones are missing from TCRdb's copy, which holds only in-frame ones; the method was immunoSEQ multiplex PCR. This table holds 4,000 or so clones, 60% to 75% found once. Concerning this clone itself: Its antigen remains unidentified.

This CDR3 has 15 residues. The germline CDR1 and CDR2 sequences are KGHSH and LQKENI. V was pared by 3 bases and J by 5 bases, with 14 bases between. Sequenced material: tumor tissue. This sequence joins TRBV18 and TRBJ2-1; D remains ambiguous. This clonotype was obtained from a human donor with high-grade serous ovarian cancer. CDR3 amino acids: CASSPGLGLHNEQFF. The CDR3 nucleotides are TGTGCCAGCTCACCTGGGCTAGGCCTCCACAATGAGCAGTTCTTC.